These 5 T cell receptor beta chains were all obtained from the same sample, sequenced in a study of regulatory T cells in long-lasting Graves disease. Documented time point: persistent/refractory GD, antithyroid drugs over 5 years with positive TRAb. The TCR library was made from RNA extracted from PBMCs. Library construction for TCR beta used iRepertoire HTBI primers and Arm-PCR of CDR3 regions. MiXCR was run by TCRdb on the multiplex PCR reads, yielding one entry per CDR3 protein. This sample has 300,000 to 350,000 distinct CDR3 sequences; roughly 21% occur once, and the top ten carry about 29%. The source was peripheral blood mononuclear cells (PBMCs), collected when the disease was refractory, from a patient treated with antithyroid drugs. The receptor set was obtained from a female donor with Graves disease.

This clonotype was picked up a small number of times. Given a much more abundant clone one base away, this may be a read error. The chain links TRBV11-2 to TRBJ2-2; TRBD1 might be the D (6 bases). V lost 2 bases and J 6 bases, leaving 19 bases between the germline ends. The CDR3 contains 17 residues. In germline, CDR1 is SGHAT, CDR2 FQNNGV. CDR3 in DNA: TGTGCCAGCAGCTTATGTCGCCTCAGGGGTTATCCCGGGGAGCTGTTTTTT. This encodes CASSLCRLRGYPGELFF.

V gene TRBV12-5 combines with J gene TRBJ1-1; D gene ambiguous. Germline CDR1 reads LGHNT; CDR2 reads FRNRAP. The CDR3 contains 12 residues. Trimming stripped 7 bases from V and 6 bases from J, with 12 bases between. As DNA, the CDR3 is TGTGCTAGTGCCCTTGGCGGGGCTGAAGCTTTCTTT. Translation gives CASALGGAEAFF.

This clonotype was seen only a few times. As DNA, the CDR3 is TGCAGCGTTGATTCGCCAGCCTCCTACGAGCAGTACTTC. Encoded protein: CSVDSPASYEQYF. The chain uses TRBV29-1 and TRBJ2-7; D is undetermined. The CDR3 contains 13 residues. Trimming took 3 bases from V and 0 from J, leaving 9 bases between them. CDR1 is SQVTM and CDR2 is ANQGSEA in the germline V gene.

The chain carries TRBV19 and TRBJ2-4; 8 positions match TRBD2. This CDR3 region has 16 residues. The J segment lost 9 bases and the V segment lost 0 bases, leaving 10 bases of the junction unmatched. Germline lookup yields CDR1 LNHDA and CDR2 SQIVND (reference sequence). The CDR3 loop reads CASSIDGSGSLGIQYF. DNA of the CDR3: TGTGCCAGTAGTATAGACGGGAGCGGGAGCCTAGGCATTCAGTACTTC.

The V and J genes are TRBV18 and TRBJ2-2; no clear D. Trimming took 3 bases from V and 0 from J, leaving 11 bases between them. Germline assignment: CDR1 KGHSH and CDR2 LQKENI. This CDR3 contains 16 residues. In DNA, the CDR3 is TGTGCCAGCTCACCGACATTTGTCGCGAACACCGGGGAGCTGTTTTTT. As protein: CASSPTFVANTGELFF.